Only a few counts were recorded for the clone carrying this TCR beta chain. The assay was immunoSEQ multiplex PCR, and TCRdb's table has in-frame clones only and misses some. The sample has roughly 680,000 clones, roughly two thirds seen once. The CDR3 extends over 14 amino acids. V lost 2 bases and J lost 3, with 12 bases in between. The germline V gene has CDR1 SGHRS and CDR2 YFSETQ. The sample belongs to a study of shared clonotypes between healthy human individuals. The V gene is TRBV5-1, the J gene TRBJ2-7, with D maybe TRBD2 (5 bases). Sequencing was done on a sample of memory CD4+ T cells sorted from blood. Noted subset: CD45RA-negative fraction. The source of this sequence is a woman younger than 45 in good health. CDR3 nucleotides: TGCGCCAGCAGCTTTGAGGGTAACGGCTACGAGCAGTACTTC. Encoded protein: CASSFEGNGYEQYF.